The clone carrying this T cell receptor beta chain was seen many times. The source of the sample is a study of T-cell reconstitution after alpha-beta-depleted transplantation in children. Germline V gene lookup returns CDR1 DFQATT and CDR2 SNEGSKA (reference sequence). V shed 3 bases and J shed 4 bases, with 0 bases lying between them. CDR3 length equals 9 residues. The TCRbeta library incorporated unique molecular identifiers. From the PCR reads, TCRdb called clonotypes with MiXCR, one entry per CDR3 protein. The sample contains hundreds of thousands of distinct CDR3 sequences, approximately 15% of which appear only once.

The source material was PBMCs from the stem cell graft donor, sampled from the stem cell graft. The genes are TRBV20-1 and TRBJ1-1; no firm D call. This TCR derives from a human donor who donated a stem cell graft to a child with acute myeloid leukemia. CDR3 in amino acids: CSASTEAFF. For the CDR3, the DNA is TGCAGTGCTAGCACTGAAGCTTTCTTT.